This T cell receptor beta chain was found in a study of blood T cell repertoires in COVID-19. Germline-derived CDR1 and CDR2 are SGHVS and FQNEAQ. This CDR3 is 14 amino acids long. V shed 1 base and J shed 4 bases, with 10 bases lying between them. Produced via immunoSEQ multiplex PCR; TCRdb's table is partial and in-frame only. There are 200,000 to 300,000 clones in the sample; about 87% occur only once, and under 2.5% lies in the top ten. The rearrangement joins TRBV7-8 to TRBJ2-5; D may be TRBD1 (5 bases). The TCR comes from a woman aged 40 to 50 with acute COVID-19. Sequencing was performed on PBMCs or T cells enriched from blood (not recorded which). In DNA, the CDR3 is TGTGCCAGCAGCTTAGTTTCAGGGATAGAGACCCAGTACTTC. It yields the protein CASSLVSGIETQYF.